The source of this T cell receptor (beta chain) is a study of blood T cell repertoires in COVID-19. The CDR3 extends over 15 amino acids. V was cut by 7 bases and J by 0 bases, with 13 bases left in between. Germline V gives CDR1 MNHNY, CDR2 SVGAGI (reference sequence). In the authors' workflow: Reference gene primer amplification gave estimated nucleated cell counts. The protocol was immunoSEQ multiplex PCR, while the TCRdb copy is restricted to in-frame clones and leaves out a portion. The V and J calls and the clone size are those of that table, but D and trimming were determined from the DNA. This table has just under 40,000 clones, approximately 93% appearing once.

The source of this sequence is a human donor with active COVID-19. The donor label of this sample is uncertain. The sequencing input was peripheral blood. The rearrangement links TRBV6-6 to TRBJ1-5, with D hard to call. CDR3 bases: TGTGCCAGCACCCCTTTGGGCCCTAGCAATCAGCCCCAGCATTTT. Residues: CASTPLGPSNQPQHF.